The sequence of this T cell receptor beta chain was determined in a study of blood T cell repertoires in COVID-19. Turning to the study itself: COVID-19 samples, acute and convalescent, were from the United States, Italy and Spain. The analysed material was cDNA or gDNA that came from T cells, B-cell-depleted T cells, or PBMCs.

Per the germline V gene, CDR1 is SSHAT and CDR2 is FNYEAQ (reference sequence). J lost 0 bases, V lost 1 base, and 6 bases had no gene match. The CDR3 loop spans 17 amino acids. Method: immunoSEQ multiplex PCR; TCRdb's copy keeps in-frame clones and lacks some. The sample has tens of thousands of clones, almost 90% seen once; the top ten hold about 5%. The sequence was collected from a woman in her seventies with active COVID-19. The material sequenced was peripheral blood. The V gene is TRBV7-7, the J gene TRBJ2-5; TRBD2 matches at 9 bases. The CDR3 DNA sequence: TGTGCCAGCAGCTTAGGGGCTAGCGGGACCTACCAAGAGACCCAGTACTTC. As protein: CASSLGASGTYQETQYF.